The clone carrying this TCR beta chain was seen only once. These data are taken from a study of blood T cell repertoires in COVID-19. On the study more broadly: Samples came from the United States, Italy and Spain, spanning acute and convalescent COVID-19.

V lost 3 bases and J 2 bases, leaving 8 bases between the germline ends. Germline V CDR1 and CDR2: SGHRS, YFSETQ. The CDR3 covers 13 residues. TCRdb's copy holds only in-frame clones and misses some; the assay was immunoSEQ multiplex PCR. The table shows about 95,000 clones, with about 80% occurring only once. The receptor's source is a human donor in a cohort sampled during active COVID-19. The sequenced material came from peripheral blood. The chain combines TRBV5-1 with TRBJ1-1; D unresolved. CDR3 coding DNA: TGCGCCAGCAGCTGGGAGGCTAACACTGAAGCTTTCTTT. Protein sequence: CASSWEANTEAFF.